The clone carrying this T cell receptor (beta chain) was picked up one time. This record belongs to a study of blood T cell repertoires in COVID-19. Turning to the study itself: Sources were T cells, B-cell-depleted T cells, or PBMCs; the material itself was cDNA or gDNA.

Original handling: Reference gene primers were amplified, and this amplification served to estimate nucleated cell counts. The table came from immunoSEQ multiplex PCR; TCRdb's copy has only in-frame clones and leaves some out. From that table come the V and J calls and clone size; the DNA was used to work out D and trimming. The sample consists of under 200,000 clones, 82% of them appearing once. All enrollees were about 18 to 89 years old and from 25 or so US areas. Membership in each cohort depended on participant-reported clinical history. This TCR was recovered from a woman aged 60-75 years with acute COVID-19. What was sequenced was PBMCs or T cells enriched from blood (not recorded which).

The CDR3 coding sequence is TGCGCCAGCAGTGAAGACCCGGGGGGGGTCACTGAAGCTTTCTTT. Its translation is CASSEDPGGVTEAFF. The V and J genes are TRBV10-1 and TRBJ1-1; D may be TRBD1 (5 bases). The CDR3 contains 15 residues. Trimming took 3 bases from V and 4 from J, leaving 15 bases between them. Germline V lookup: CDR1 WNHNN, CDR2 SYGVQD (reference sequence).